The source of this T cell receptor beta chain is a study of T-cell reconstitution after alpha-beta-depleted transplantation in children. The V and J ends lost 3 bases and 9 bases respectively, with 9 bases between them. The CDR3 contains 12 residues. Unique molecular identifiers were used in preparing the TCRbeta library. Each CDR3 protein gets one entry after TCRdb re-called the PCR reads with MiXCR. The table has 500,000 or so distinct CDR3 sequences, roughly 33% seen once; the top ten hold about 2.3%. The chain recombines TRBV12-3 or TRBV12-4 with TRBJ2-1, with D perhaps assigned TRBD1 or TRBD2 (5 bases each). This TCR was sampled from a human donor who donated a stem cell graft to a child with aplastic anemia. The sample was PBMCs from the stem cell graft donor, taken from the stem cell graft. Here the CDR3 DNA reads TGTGCCAGCAGTTTCCCCGGGACTGAGCAGTTCTTC. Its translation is CASSFPGTEQFF.